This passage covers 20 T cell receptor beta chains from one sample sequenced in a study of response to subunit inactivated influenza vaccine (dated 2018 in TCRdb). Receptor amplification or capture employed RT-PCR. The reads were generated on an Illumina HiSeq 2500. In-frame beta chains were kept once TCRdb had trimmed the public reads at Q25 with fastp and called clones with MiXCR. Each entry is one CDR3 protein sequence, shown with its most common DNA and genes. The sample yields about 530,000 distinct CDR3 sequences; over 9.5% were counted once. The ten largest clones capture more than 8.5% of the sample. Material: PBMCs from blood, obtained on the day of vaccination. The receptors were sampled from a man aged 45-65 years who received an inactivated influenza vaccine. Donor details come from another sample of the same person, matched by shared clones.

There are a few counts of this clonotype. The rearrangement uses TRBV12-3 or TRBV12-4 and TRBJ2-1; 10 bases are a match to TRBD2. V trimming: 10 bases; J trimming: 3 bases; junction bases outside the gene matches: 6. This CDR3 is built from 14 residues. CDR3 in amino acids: CATSGLALYNEQFF. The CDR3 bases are TGTGCCACCTCGGGACTAGCGCTCTACAATGAGCAGTTCTTC.

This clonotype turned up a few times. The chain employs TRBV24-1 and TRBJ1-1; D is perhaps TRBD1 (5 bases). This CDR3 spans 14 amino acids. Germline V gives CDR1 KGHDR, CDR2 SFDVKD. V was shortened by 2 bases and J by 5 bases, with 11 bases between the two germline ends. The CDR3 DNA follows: TGTGCCACCAGTGATTCAGAGACAGTGACTGAAGCTTTCTTT. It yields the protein CATSDSETVTEAFF.

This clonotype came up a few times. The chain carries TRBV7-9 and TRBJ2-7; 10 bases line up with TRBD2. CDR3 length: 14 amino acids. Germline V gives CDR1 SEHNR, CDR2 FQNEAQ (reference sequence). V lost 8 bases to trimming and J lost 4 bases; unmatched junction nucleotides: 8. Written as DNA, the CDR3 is TGTGCCAGCCGGCCTAGCGGGAGTAGATACGAGCAGTACTTC. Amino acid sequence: CASRPSGSRYEQYF.

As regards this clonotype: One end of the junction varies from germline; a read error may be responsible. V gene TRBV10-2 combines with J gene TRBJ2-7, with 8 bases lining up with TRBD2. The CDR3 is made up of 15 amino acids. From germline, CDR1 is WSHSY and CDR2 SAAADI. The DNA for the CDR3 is TGCGCCAGCAGTGAGTCGACCCGGGGGGGTTACGAGCACTACTTC. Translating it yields CASSESTRGGYEHYF.

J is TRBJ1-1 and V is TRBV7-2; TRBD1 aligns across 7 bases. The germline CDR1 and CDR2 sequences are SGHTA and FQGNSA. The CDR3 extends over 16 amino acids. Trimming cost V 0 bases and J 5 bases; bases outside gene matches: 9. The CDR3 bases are TGTGCCAGCAGCTTAGCCGCCACAGGGGTATGGACTGAAGCTTTCTTT. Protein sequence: CASSLAATGVWTEAFF.

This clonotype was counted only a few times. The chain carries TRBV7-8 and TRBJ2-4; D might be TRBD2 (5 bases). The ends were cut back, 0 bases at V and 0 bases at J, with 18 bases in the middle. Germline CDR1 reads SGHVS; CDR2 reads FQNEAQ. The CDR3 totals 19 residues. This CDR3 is CASSLALEDGGLAKNIQYF. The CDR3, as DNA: TGTGCCAGCAGCTTAGCGCTTGAGGACGGCGGGCTAGCCAAAAACATTCAGTACTTC. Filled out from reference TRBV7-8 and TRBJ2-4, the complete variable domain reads GAGVSQSPRYKVAKRGQDVALRCDPISGHVSLFWYQQALGQGPEFLTYFQNEAQLDKSGLPSDRFFAERPEGSVSTLKIQRTQQEDSAVYLCASSLALEDGGLAKNIQYFGAGTRLSVL.

The CDR3 loop is CASSFGQTITDTQYF. The CDR3 region has the DNA TGTGCCAGCAGCTTTGGTCAGACTATAACAGATACGCAGTATTTT. This sequence joins TRBV7-9 and TRBJ2-3; D might be TRBD2 (5 bases). The CDR3 contains 15 residues. V was trimmed by 3 bases and J by 3 bases, leaving 13 bases between them. Germline CDR1 is SEHNR and CDR2 is FQNEAQ (reference sequence).

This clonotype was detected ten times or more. CDR3 DNA: TGTGCCAGCAGCCACCGGGACAGGGTAACCGATGAGCAGTTCTTC. Translating it yields CASSHRDRVTDEQFF. This chain links TRBV7-9 with TRBJ2-1; 9 bases match TRBD1. The CDR3 length is 15 residues. Germline assignment: CDR1 SEHNR and CDR2 FQNEAQ (reference sequence). The ends lost 5 bases at V and 8 bases at J; junction bases unmatched: 10.

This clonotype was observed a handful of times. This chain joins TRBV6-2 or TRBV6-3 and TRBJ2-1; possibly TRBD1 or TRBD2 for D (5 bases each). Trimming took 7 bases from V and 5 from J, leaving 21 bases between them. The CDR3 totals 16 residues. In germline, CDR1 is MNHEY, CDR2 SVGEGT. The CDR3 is CASTPLSGTVNNEQFF. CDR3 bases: TGTGCCAGCACGCCGCTTTCCGGGACGGTGAACAATGAGCAGTTCTTC.

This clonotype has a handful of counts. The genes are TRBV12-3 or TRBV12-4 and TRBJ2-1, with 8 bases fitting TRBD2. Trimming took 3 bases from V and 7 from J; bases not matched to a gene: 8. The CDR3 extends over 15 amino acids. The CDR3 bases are TGTGCCAGCAGTTTCATCGGAGCGGGAGAGAATGAGCAGTTCTTC. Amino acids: CASSFIGAGENEQFF.

The CDR3 reads CASSSGQGRLEQYF. CDR3 DNA sequence: TGTGCCAGCAGTTCCGGACAGGGACGATTGGAGCAGTACTTC. V and J are TRBV28 and TRBJ2-7, with 8 bases fitting TRBD1. Germline V CDR1 and CDR2: MDHEN, SYDVKM. V lost 4 bases, J lost 7 bases, and 9 bases stayed unmatched. The CDR3 spans 14 residues.

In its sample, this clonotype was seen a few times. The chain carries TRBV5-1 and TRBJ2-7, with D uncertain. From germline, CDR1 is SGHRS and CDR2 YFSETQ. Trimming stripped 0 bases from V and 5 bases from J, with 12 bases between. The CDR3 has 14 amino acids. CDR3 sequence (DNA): TGCGCCAGCAGCTTGGCCCCTATCGTCGACGAGCAGTACTTC. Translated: CASSLAPIVDEQYF.

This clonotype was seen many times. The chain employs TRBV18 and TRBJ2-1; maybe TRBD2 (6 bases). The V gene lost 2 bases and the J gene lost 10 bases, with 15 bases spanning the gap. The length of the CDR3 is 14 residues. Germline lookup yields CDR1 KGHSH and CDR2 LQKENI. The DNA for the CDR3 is TGTGCCAGCTCACCAAACACGGGGGTGGACGAGCAGTTCTTC. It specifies CASSPNTGVDEQFF.

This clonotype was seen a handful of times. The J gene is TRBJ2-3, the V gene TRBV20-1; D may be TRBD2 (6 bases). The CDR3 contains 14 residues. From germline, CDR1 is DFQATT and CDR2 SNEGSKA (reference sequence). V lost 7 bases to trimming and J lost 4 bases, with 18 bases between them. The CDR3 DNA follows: TGCAGTGGCCTAAGCAGGCGCGGGGCAGATACGCAGTATTTT. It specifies CSGLSRRGADTQYF.

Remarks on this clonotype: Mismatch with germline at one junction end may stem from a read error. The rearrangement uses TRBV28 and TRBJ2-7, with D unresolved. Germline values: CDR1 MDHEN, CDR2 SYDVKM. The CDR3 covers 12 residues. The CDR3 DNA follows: TGTGGCAGCAACGAGGTCATGATGGAGCAGTACTTC. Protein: CGSNEVMMEQYF.

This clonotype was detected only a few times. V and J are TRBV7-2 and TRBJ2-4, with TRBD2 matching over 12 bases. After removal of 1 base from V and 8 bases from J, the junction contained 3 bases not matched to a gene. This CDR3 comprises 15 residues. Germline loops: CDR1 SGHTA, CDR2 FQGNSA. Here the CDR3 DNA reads TGTGCCAGCAGCTTAGGACTAGCGGGAGCAGACATTCAGTACTTC. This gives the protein CASSLGLAGADIQYF.

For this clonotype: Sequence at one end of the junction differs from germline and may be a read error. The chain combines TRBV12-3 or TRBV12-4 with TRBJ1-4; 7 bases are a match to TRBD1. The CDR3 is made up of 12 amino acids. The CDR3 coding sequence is TGTCCCAGCAGAGCCGACAGGGACAAACTGTTTTTT. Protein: CPSRADRDKLFF.

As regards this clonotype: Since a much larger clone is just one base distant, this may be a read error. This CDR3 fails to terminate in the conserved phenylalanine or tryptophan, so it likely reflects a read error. The CDR3: CASSLSNRVSWYGYTI. DNA of the CDR3: TGTGCCAGCAGTTTATCGAACCGGGTTTCTTGGTATGGCTACACCATC. The chain is built from TRBV27 and TRBJ1-2, with D unclear. V was trimmed by 0 bases and J by 5 bases, leaving 16 bases between them. The CDR3 consists of 16 residues. Germline loops: CDR1 MNHEY, CDR2 SMNVEV (reference sequence).

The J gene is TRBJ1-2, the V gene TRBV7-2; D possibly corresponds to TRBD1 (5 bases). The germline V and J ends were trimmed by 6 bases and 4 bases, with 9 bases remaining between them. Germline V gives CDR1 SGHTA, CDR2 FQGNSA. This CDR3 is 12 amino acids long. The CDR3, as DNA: TGTGCCAGCAGGTCAGGGTTCTATGGCTACACCTTC. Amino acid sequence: CASRSGFYGYTF.

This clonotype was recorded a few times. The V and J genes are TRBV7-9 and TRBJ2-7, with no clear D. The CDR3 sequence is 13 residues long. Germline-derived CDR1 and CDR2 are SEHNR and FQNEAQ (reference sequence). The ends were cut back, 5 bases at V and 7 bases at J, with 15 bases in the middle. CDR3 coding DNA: TGTGCCAGCAGCACTCCGCTAAGGAGAGAGCAGTACTTC. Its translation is CASSTPLRREQYF.